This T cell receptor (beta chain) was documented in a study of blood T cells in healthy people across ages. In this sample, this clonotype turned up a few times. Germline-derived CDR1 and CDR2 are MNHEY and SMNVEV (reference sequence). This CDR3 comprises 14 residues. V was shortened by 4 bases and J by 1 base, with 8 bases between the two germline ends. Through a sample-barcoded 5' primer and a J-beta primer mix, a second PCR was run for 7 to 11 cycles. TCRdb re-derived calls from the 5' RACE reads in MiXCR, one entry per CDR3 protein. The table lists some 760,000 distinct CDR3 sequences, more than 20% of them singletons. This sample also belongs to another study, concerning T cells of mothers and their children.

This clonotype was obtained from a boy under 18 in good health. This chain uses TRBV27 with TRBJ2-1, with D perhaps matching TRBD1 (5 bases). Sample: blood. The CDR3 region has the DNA TGTGCCAGCAGTTGGCAGGGTTCCTACAATGAGCAGTTCTTC. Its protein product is CASSWQGSYNEQFF.